This T cell receptor (beta chain) is from a study of blood T cell repertoires in COVID-19. Germline loops: CDR1 LGHDT, CDR2 YNNKEL (reference sequence). The CDR3 extends over 11 amino acids. The V gene lost 8 bases and the J gene lost 1 base, with 2 bases spanning the gap. TCRdb's table, derived via immunoSEQ multiplex PCR, lists solely in-frame clones and lacks some. The sample has 100,000 to 120,000 clones, about 75% seen once. The chain uses TRBV3-1 (or the pseudogene TRBV3-2) and TRBJ2-2; D ambiguous. The source is a woman aged 70-85 years with acute or convalescent COVID-19. Material for sequencing was peripheral blood. CDR3 nucleotides: TGTGCCAGCCAGAACACCGGGGAGCTGTTTTTT. Translation gives CASQNTGELFF.